Each of the 21 T cell receptor beta chains below was sequenced from the same sample in a study of cytomegalovirus exposure and HLA in healthy donors. Use of 60 Vbeta and 13 Jbeta primers characterized the PCR. Data came from immunoSEQ multiplex PCR; TCRdb stores just in-frame clones and leaves some out. This table has around 200,000 clones, around 74% appearing once. Source material: PBMCs. These receptors all come from a male donor in good health and CMV-seronegative.

The rearrangement joins TRBV5-6 to TRBJ1-6, with no clear D. The CDR3 covers 15 residues. Between the trimmed V and J ends, which lost 0 bases and 6 bases, there was a span of 10 bases. Germline V gives CDR1 SGHDT, CDR2 YYEEEE. The CDR3 spells CASSLADSINSPLHF. For the CDR3, the DNA is TGTGCCAGCAGCTTGGCCGACTCAATTAATTCACCCCTCCACTTT.

J is TRBJ1-5 and V is TRBV28; D not resolved. This CDR3 region has 15 residues. The germline V gene encodes CDR1 MDHEN and CDR2 SYDVKM. The ends were cut back, 8 bases at V and 2 bases at J, with 16 bases in the middle. In nucleotides, the CDR3 is TGTGCCAGCGGAGACCCAAATGGCGGCAATCAGCCCCAGCATTTT. Its translation is CASGDPNGGNQPQHF.

The V gene is TRBV29-1, the J gene TRBJ2-7, with TRBD1 as a possible D gene (7 bases). This CDR3 contains 13 residues. CDR1 and CDR2 (germline): SQVTM, ANQGSEA. V dropped 5 bases and J dropped 5 bases, with 16 bases sitting between them. CDR3 nucleotides: TGCAGCGTTACTTATCAGGGGGGAAACGAGCAGTACTTC. Its protein product is CSVTYQGGNEQYF.

The chain uses TRBV6-6 and TRBJ2-7; TRBD2 matches 10 bases. V gave up 6 bases and J gave up 5 bases; unmatched junction bases: 7. Germline lookup yields CDR1 MNHNY and CDR2 SVGAGI (reference sequence). CDR3 length equals 14 residues. CDR3 sequence reads: CASRDSGGYNEQYF. Here the CDR3 DNA reads TGTGCCAGCAGGGATAGCGGGGGGTACAACGAGCAGTACTTC.

As regards this clone: Other DNA sequences within the sample encode an identical CDR3. This sequence joins TRBV4-2 and TRBJ1-2; D is unresolved. V lost 0 bases, J lost 5 bases, and 4 bases lay in between. The CDR3 is 12 residues long. Looked up from germline, CDR1 is LGHNA and CDR2 is YNFKEQ. The CDR3 reads CASSQDLYGYTF. The DNA for the CDR3 is TGTGCCAGCAGCCAAGACTTATATGGCTACACCTTC.

This clone was counted between two and nine times. The gene calls are TRBV28 and TRBJ1-5; TRBD1 is a possible D gene (6 bases). Germline V gene data show CDR1 as MDHEN and CDR2 as SYDVKM. The CDR3 runs to 13 residues. V was trimmed by 7 bases and J by 4 bases, leaving 11 bases between them. CDR3 nucleotides: TGTGCCAGCACAACAGGGCTGAATCAGCCCCAGCATTTT. This sequence encodes CASTTGLNQPQHF.

The gene calls are TRBV6-6 and TRBJ2-1, with 9 nucleotides matching TRBD2. The V gene's germline CDR1 is MNHNY and CDR2 SVGAGI (reference sequence). J gave up 2 bases and V 7 bases, and 6 bases lay outside the gene matches. The CDR3 totals 15 residues. CDR3 region: CASIPTSGTYNEQFF. The CDR3 bases are TGTGCCAGCATCCCGACTAGCGGAACCTACAATGAGCAGTTCTTC.

V is TRBV12-5 and J is TRBJ2-7; D is possibly TRBD1 (6 bases). Germline CDR1 reads LGHNT; CDR2 reads FRNRAP. This CDR3 is built from 15 residues. V was pared by 6 bases and J by 4 bases, with 19 bases between. CDR3 nucleotides: TGTGCTAGTGGGTTACTACAGGGACAAAATTACGAGCAGTACTTC. Translation: CASGLLQGQNYEQYF.

The rearrangement links TRBV7-9 to TRBJ1-2; 7 nucleotides match TRBD1. Germline V gene sequence: CDR1 SEHNR, CDR2 FQNEAQ (reference sequence). The V segment lost 3 bases and the J segment 4 bases; nucleotides outside the gene matches: 2. The CDR3 length is 13 residues. The CDR3 coding sequence is TGTGCCAGCAGCTTTCAGGGGGTCTATGGCTACACCTTC. Its protein product is CASSFQGVYGYTF.

The V gene is TRBV28, the J gene TRBJ2-5, with 9 bases aligning to TRBD1. The J call may not be correct, given that the DNA end is closer to TRBJ2-7. The germline gives CDR1 MDHEN, CDR2 SYDVKM. This CDR3 spans 13 amino acids. CDR3 DNA sequence: TGTGCCAGCGAGCCGGGACAGGGTTACGAGCAGTACTTC. This gives the protein CASEPGQGYEQYF.

The chain recombines TRBV7-3 with TRBJ2-1, with 9 positions matching TRBD1. This CDR3 has 16 residues. Looked up from germline, CDR1 is SGHTA and CDR2 is FQGTGA. V was clipped by 5 bases and J by 4 bases; unmatched bases: 9. The CDR3 protein is CASSPGGQGSYNEQFF. CDR3 DNA sequence: TGTGCCAGCAGCCCCGGGGGACAGGGTAGTTACAATGAGCAGTTCTTC.

The chain recombines TRBV28 with TRBJ1-1, with a possible D match to TRBD1 (6 bases). The length of the CDR3 is 19 residues. Trimming took off 9 bases at V and 6 bases at J, with 35 bases between the two ends. Germline CDR1 MDHEN, CDR2 SYDVKM. CDR3 nucleotide sequence: TGTGCCAGTTCGGAGGGGGGGCGCAAACTCGTCAGCTGGAGCGCTGAAGCTTTCTTT. It yields the protein CASSEGGRKLVSWSAEAFF. The variable domain in full, with the rest retrieved from reference TRBV28 and TRBJ1-1, is DVKVTQSSRYLVKRTGEKVFLECVQDMDHENMFWYRQDPGLGLRLIYFSYDVKMKEKGDIPEGYSVSREKKERFSLILESASTNQTSMYLCASSEGGRKLVSWSAEAFFGQGTRLTVV.

This chain joins TRBV6-5 and TRBJ2-7, with 13 positions matching TRBD2. The trim removed 6 bases at V and 4 bases at J, leaving 3 bases unmatched. The CDR3 extends over 14 amino acids. Germline lookup yields CDR1 MNHEY and CDR2 SVGAGI. CDR3 DNA: TGTGCCAGCAGCTGGGGACTAGCGGGGTACGAGCAGTACTTC. This codes for CASSWGLAGYEQYF.

This sequence joins TRBV19 and TRBJ2-5, with 15 bases identical to TRBD2. This CDR3 has 16 amino acids. Germline lookup yields CDR1 LNHDA and CDR2 SQIVND (reference sequence). V shed 3 bases and J 4 bases; nucleotides not matched to a gene: 3. CDR3 coding DNA: TGTGCCAGTAGTATCGGACTAGCGGGGGGGCGAGAGACCCAGTACTTC. This gives the protein CASSIGLAGGRETQYF.

This chain joins TRBV6-1 and TRBJ2-3, with a tentative D call TRBD2 (5 bases). CDR3 length equals 14 residues. Trimming stripped 2 bases from V and 2 bases from J, with 8 bases between. Germline lookup yields CDR1 MNHNS and CDR2 SASEGT. For the CDR3, the DNA is TGTGCCAGCAGTGAACCGGGGTCCACAGATACGCAGTATTTT. Translating gives CASSEPGSTDTQYF.

The rearrangement uses TRBV28 and TRBJ1-2; the D gene is possibly TRBD1 (5 bases). The CDR3 totals 14 residues. Germline CDR1 and CDR2: MDHEN and SYDVKM. Deletions cut 5 bases from V and 1 base from J, with 11 bases between. CDR3 sequence (DNA): TGTGCCAGCAGTACGGGGGGGGGTAACTATGGCTACACCTTC. Protein product: CASSTGGGNYGYTF.

The V gene is TRBV11-3, the J gene TRBJ2-3, with D maybe TRBD2 (6 bases). V dropped 4 bases and J dropped 1 base, with 12 bases sitting between them. Looked up from germline, CDR1 is SGHNT and CDR2 is YENEEA. This CDR3 comprises 15 residues. The CDR3 nucleotides are TGTGCCAGCAGCTCGGGACTGGGGGGCACAGATACGCAGTATTTT. Translation: CASSSGLGGTDTQYF. The full variable domain, its missing parts supplied by reference TRBV11-3 and TRBJ2-3, is EAGVVQSPRYKIIEKKQPVAFWCNPISGHNTLYWYLQNLGQGPELLIRYENEEAVDDSQLPKDRFSAERLKGVDSTLKIQPAELGDSAVYLCASSSGLGGTDTQYFGPGTRLTVL.

This chain joins TRBV7-8 and TRBJ1-1, with 7 bases fitting TRBD1. Germline values: CDR1 SGHVS, CDR2 FQNEAQ. Germline trimming cut 5 bases from V and 11 bases from J; bases unmatched to any gene: 14. This CDR3 has 14 residues. CDR3 loop: CASSPGQAGGRAFF. The CDR3 DNA reads TGTGCCAGCAGCCCAGGACAGGCGGGTGGACGGGCTTTCTTT.

The chain employs TRBV28 and TRBJ2-5; 7 bases line up with TRBD1. The V and J ends lost 6 bases and 2 bases, in that order; junction bases with no gene match: 12. The CDR3 length is 16 residues. Germline values: CDR1 MDHEN, CDR2 SYDVKM. CDR3 residues: CASSSPPGTAQETQYF. The CDR3 bases are TGTGCCAGCAGCTCTCCGCCCGGGACAGCACAAGAGACCCAGTACTTC.

A remark on this clone: Within the sample, other DNA sequences also encode this same CDR3. The gene calls are TRBV6-5 and TRBJ1-3, with D possibly being TRBD1 (5 bases). V was trimmed by 6 bases and J by 1 base, leaving 7 bases between them. The germline CDR1 and CDR2 sequences are MNHEY and SVGAGI. The CDR3 covers 13 residues. The CDR3 here is CASSGGSGNTIYF. DNA of the CDR3: TGTGCCAGCAGCGGGGGGTCTGGAAACACCATATATTTT.

The chain is built from TRBV28 and TRBJ2-7, with 11 bases that match TRBD1. Per the germline V gene, CDR1 is MDHEN and CDR2 is SYDVKM. The CDR3 is 14 residues long. J lost 4 bases, V lost 8 bases, and 7 bases had no gene match. CDR3 residues: CASLRDRGSYEQYF. CDR3 DNA sequence: TGTGCCAGCCTAAGGGACAGGGGGTCTTACGAGCAGTACTTC.